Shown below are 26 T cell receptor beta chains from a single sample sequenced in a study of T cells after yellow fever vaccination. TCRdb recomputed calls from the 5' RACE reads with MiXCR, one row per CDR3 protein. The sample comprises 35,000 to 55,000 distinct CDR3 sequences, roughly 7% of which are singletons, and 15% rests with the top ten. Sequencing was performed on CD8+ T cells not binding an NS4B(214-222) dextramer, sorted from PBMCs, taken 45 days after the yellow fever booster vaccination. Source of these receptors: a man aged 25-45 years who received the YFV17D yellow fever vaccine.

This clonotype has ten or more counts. CDR3 in DNA: TGTGCCACCGGTCCTGGATCCTACAATGAGCAGTTCTTC. Protein sequence: CATGPGSYNEQFF. This sequence joins TRBV15 and TRBJ2-1, with D unclear. Germline-derived CDR1 and CDR2 are LNHNV and YYDKDF (reference sequence). V dropped 8 bases and J dropped 1 base, with 9 bases sitting between them. This CDR3 has 13 residues.

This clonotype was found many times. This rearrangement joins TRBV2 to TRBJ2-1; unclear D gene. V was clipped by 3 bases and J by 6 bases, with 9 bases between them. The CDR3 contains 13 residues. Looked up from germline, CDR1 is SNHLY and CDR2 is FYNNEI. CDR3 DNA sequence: TGTGCCAGCAGTGAGTTAGTTTTCAATGAGCAGTTCTTC. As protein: CASSELVFNEQFF. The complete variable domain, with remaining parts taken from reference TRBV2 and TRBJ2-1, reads EPEVTQTPSHQVTQMGQEVILRCVPISNHLYFYWYRQILGQKVEFLVSFYNNEISEKSEIFDDQFSVERPDGSNFTLKIRSTKLEDSAMYFCASSELVFNEQFFGPGTRLTVL.

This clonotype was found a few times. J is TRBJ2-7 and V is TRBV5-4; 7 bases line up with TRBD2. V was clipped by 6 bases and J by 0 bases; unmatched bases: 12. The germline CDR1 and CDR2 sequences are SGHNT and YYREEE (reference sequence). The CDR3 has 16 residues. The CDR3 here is CASTNARGGSSYEQYF. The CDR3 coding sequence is TGTGCCAGCACGAACGCCCGCGGGGGAAGCTCCTACGAGCAGTACTTC.

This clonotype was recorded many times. The CDR3 is CASTDPSADWATQYF. CDR3 nucleotides: TGTGCCAGCACCGACCCTTCGGCAGACTGGGCGACCCAGTACTTC. The chain uses TRBV3-1 and TRBJ2-5; D unclear. The CDR3 loop spans 15 amino acids. Per germline, CDR1 LGHDT and CDR2 YNNKEL (reference sequence). With 7 bases removed from V and 7 bases from J, the gap between germline ends came to 22 bases.

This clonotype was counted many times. The CDR3 DNA is TGTGCCAGCAGCGTAGACAGCACCTACGAGCAGTACTTC. This encodes CASSVDSTYEQYF. The rearrangement links TRBV9 to TRBJ2-7, with D hard to call. V lost 0 bases to trimming and J lost 2 bases, with 6 bases between them. Germline V gene sequence: CDR1 SGDLS, CDR2 YYNGEE. The CDR3 contains 13 residues.

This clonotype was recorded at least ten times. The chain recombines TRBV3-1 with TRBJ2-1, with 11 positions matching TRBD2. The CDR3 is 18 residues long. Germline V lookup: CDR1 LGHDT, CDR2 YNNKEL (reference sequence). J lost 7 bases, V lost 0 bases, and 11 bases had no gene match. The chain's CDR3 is CASSQEEYGLAGGNEQFF. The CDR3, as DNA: TGTGCCAGCAGCCAAGAAGAGTATGGTCTAGCGGGAGGAAATGAGCAGTTCTTC.

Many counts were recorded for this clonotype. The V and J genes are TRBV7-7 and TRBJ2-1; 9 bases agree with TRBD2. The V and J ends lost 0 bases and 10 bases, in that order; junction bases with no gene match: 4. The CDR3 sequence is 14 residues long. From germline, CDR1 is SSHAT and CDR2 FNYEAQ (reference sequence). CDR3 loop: CASSLAVAGEEQFF. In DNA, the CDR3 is TGTGCCAGCAGCTTAGCAGTAGCGGGAGAGGAGCAGTTCTTC.

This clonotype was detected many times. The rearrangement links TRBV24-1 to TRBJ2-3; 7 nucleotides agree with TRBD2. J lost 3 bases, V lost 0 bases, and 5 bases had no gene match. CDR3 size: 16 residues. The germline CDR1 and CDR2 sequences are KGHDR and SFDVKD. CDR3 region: CATSDLQRDETDTQYF. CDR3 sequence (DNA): TGTGCCACCAGTGATTTGCAGCGGGATGAAACAGATACGCAGTATTTT.

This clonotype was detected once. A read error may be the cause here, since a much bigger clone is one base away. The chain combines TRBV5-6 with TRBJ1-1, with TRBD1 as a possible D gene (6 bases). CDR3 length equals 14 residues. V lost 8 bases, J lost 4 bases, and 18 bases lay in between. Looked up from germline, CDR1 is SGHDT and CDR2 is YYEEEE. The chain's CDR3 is CARSHSDSPTEAFF. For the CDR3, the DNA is TGTGCCAGAAGCCACTCGGACAGCCCCACTGAAGCTTTCTTT.

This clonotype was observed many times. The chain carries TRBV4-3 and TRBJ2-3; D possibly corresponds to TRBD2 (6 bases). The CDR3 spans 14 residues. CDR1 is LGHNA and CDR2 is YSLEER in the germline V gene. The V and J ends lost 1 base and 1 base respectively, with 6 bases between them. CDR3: CASSQAGGTDTQYF. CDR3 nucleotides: TGCGCCAGCAGCCAAGCGGGAGGCACAGATACGCAGTATTTT.

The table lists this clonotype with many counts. The CDR3 sequence: CASKASVGGGYNEQFF. CDR3 DNA: TGTGCCAGCAAAGCCTCGGTGGGCGGTGGGTACAATGAGCAGTTCTTC. V usage is TRBV11-2 and J usage is TRBJ2-1; no firm D call. The CDR3 loop spans 16 amino acids. Trimming left V 7 bases short and J 4 bases short, with 20 bases between. Germline assignment: CDR1 SGHAT and CDR2 FQNNGV.

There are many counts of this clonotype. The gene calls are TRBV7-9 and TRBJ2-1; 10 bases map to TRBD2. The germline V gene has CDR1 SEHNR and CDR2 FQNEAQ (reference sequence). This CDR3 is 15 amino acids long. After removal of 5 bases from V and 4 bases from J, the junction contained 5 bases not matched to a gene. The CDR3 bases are TGTGCCAGCAGCGCAACGACTAGCGGGTACAATGAGCAGTTCTTC. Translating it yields CASSATTSGYNEQFF.

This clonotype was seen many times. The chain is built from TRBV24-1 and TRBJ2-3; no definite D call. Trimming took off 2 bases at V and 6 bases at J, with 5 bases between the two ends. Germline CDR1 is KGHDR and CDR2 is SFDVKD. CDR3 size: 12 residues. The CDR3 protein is CATSDYFDTQYF. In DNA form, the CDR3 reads TGTGCCACCAGTGATTATTTCGATACGCAGTATTTT.

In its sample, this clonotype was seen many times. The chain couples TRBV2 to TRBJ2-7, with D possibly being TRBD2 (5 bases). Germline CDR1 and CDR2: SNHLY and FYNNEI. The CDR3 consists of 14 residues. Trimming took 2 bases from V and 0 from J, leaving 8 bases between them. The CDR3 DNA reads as TGTGCCAGCAGTGAACATGGGAGCTCCTACGAGCAGTACTTC. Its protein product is CASSEHGSSYEQYF. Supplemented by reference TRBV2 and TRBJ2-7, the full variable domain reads EPEVTQTPSHQVTQMGQEVILRCVPISNHLYFYWYRQILGQKVEFLVSFYNNEISEKSEIFDDQFSVERPDGSNFTLKIRSTKLEDSAMYFCASSEHGSSYEQYFGPGTRLTVT.

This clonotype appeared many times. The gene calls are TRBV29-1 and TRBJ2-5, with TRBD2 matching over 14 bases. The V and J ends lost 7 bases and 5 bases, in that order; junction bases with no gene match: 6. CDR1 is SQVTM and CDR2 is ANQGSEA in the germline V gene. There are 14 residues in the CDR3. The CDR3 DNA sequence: TGCAGCGGCGTCGGGACTAGCGGGAGTGAGACCCAGTACTTC. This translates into CSGVGTSGSETQYF.

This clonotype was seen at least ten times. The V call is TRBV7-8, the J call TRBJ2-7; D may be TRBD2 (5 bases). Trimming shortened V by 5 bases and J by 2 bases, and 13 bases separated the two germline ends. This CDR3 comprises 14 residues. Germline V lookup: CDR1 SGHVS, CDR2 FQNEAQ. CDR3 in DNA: TGTGCCAGCAGCCCGTGGACTTCCGCCTACGAGCAGTACTTC. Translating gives CASSPWTSAYEQYF.

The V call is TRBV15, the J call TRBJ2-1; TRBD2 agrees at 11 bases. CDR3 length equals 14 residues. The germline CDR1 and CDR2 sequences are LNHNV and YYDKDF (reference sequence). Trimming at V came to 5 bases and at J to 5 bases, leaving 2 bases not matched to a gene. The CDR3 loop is CATSGGLADNEQFF. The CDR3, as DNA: TGTGCCACCAGCGGGGGACTAGCGGACAATGAGCAGTTCTTC.

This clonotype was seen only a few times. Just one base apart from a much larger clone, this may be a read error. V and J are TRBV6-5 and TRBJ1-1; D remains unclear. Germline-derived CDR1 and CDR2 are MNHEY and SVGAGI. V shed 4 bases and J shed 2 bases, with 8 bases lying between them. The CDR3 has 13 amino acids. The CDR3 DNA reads TGTGCCAGCAGTTTCACACGAAACACTGAAGCTTTCTTT. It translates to CASSFTRNTEAFF.

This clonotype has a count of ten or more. DNA of the CDR3: TGTGCCAGCAGTCTCGAGACTAGCGGGAGGGCAAGCTCCTACAATGAGCAGTTCTTC. This gives the protein CASSLETSGRASSYNEQFF. This rearrangement joins TRBV6-2 or TRBV6-3 to TRBJ2-1; TRBD2 matches 14 bases. Germline V gene sequence: CDR1 MNHEY, CDR2 SVGEGT. The V gene end was trimmed by 5 bases and the J gene end by 0 bases; junction bases not matched to a gene: 9. The CDR3 covers 19 residues.

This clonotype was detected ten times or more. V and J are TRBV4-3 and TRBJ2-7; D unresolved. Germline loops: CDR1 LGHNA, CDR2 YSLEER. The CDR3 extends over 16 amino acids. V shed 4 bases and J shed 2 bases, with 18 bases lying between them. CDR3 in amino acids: CASSLGRDIATYEQYF. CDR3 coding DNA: TGCGCCAGCAGCCTGGGCAGAGATATCGCTACCTACGAGCAGTACTTC.

CDR3 bases: TGTGCCAGCAGCTTAGGGGGGACAGGGACGGGCGAGCAGTACTTC. Protein sequence: CASSLGGTGTGEQYF. The V and J genes are TRBV7-2 and TRBJ2-7, with 9 bases that match TRBD1. CDR1 and CDR2 (germline): SGHTA, FQGNSA. Trimming cost V 1 base and J 6 bases; bases outside gene matches: 7. This CDR3 spans 15 amino acids. The variable domain in full, with the rest retrieved from reference TRBV7-2 and TRBJ2-7, is GAGVSQSPSNKVTEKGKDVELRCDPISGHTALYWYRQSLGQGLEFLIYFQGNSAPDKSGLPSDRFSAERTGGSVSTLTIQRTQQEDSAVYLCASSLGGTGTGEQYFGPGTRLTVT.

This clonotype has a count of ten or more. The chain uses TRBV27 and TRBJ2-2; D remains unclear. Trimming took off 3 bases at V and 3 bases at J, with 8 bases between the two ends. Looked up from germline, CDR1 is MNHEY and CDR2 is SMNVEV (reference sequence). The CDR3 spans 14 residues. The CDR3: CASSFGPYTGELFF. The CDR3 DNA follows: TGTGCCAGCAGTTTTGGGCCGTACACCGGGGAGCTGTTTTTT.

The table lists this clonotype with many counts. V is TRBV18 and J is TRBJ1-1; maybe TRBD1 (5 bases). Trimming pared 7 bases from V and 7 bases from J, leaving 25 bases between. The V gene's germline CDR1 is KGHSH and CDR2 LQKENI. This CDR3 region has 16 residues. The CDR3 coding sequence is TGTGCCAGCTTCGGGGGGATCCCAACCTTCTACTATGAAGCTTTCTTT. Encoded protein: CASFGGIPTFYYEAFF.

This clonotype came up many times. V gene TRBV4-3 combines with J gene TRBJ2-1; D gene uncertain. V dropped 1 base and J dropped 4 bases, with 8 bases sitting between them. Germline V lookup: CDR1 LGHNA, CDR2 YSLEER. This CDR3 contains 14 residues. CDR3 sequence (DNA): TGCGCCAGCAGCCAAGTTCTCTCTTACAATGAGCAGTTCTTC. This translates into CASSQVLSYNEQFF.

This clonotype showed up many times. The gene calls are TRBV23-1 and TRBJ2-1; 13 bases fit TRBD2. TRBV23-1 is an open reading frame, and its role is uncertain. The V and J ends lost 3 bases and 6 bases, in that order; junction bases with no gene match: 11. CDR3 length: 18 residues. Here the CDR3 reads CASSQQTSGRADGNEQFF. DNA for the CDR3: TGCGCCAGCAGTCAGCAAACTAGCGGGAGGGCCGACGGCAATGAGCAGTTCTTC.

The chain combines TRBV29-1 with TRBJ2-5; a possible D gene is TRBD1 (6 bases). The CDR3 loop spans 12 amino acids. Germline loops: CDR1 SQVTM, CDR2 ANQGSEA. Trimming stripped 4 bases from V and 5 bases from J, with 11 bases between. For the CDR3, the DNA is TGCAGCGTTGCAGGGGCAACGGAGACCCAGTACTTC. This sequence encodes CSVAGATETQYF.